The sequence of this T cell receptor (beta chain) was determined in a study of blood T cell repertoires in COVID-19. Sequencing was performed with immunoSEQ multiplex PCR; in TCRdb, only in-frame clones are kept and a portion is missing. Of roughly 230,000 clones listed, 83% were seen once; the top ten hold more than 5%. Germline V gene sequence: CDR1 LGHNT, CDR2 FRNRAP. V was cut by 5 bases and J by 1 base, with 12 bases left in between. CDR3 length: 14 residues. The chain joins TRBV12-5 to TRBJ2-7; D unclear. The TCR originated in a human donor in a cohort sampled during active COVID-19. The specimen was peripheral blood. The CDR3 loop reads CASGLDTDSYEQYF. The CDR3 DNA is TGTGCTAGTGGTCTCGATACAGATTCCTACGAGCAGTACTTC.